This T cell receptor (beta chain) was identified during a study of T cell responses to AZD1222 COVID-19 vaccine. Study observations and caveats: CD4 TCRs covered the whole spike, strongest at regions 160-218 and 743-854. A mostly white British donor set with more females was recruited, and clonal diversity was possibly underestimated. Of the AZD1222 recipients, only 5 to 7 were seropositive at baseline.

The V end lost 5 bases, the J end lost 10 bases, and 15 bases lay between the germline ends. Germline V gene sequence: CDR1 SEHNR, CDR2 FQNEAQ (reference sequence). The CDR3 is made up of 14 amino acids. The table came from immunoSEQ multiplex PCR; TCRdb's copy has only in-frame clones and leaves some out. The sample records 200,000 or so clones, about 93% being singletons. As to this clone: The antigen remains unidentified.

Source: peripheral blood, taken 28 days after the second AZD1222 dose. The chain is built from TRBV7-9 and TRBJ1-6; D remains unclear. The origin of this receptor is an adult who received the AZD1222 COVID-19 vaccine. CDR3: CASSDGVGRSPLHF. The CDR3 DNA reads TGTGCCAGCAGCGACGGAGTGGGTAGATCACCCCTCCACTTT.